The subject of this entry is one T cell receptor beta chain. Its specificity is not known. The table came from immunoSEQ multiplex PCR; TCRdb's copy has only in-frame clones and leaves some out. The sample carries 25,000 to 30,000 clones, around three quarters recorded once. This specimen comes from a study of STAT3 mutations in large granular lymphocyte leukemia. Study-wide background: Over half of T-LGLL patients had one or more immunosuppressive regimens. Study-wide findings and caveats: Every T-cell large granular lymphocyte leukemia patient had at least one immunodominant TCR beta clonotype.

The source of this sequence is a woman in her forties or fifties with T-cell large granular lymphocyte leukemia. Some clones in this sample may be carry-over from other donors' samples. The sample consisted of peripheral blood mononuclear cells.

CDR3 in amino acids: CATRPQGASYEQYF. The CDR3 bases are TGTGCCACCCGACCACAGGGTGCCAGCTACGAGCAGTACTTC. V and J are TRBV5-4 and TRBJ2-7; perhaps TRBD1 as D (6 bases). The V end was cut by 9 bases, the J end by 3 bases, with 19 bases between. The length of the CDR3 is 14 residues. The germline CDR1 and CDR2 sequences are SGHNT and YYREEE (reference sequence).